The text below deals with one TCR beta chain. Antigen: not known. J lost 9 bases, V lost 4 bases, and 10 bases had no gene match. Germline V gene lookup returns CDR1 SGHDT and CDR2 YYEEEE. This CDR3 comprises 15 residues. TCRdb passed the 5' RACE reads through MiXCR, listing each CDR3 protein once. The data hold 350,000 to 450,000 distinct CDR3 sequences, with more than 20% observed a single time. The data were obtained in a study of T-cell memory formation after mild COVID-19. Study observations and caveats: Later expanders leaned CD4+, whereas clones that contracted between day 15 and 85 were balanced CD4/CD8.

The chain employs TRBV5-6 and TRBJ2-1, with 10 bases lining up with TRBD1. The sequence was obtained from an adult woman who had mild COVID-19 (a few samples of this study predate the infection). Cell type and time point are not known. Sequencing was done on a sample of PBMCs or a T cell subset sorted from them (not recorded which). The CDR3 is CASSRPGQGSSEQFF. CDR3 sequence (DNA): TGTGCCAGCAGCAGACCGGGACAGGGGTCTAGTGAGCAGTTCTTC.